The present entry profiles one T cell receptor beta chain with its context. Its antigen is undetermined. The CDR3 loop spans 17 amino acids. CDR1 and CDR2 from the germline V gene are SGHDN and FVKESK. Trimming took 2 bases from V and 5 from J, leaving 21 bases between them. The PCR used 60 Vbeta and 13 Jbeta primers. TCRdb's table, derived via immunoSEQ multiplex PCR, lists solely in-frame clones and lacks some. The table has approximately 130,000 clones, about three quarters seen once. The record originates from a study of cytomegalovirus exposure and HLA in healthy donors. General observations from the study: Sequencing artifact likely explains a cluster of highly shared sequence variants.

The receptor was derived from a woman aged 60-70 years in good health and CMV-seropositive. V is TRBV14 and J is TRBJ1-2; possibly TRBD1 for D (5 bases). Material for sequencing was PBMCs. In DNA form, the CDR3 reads TGTGCCAGCAGCCAATCCTCGGGCGGGGCAAAGGGGTATGGCTACACCTTC. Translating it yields CASSQSSGGAKGYGYTF.